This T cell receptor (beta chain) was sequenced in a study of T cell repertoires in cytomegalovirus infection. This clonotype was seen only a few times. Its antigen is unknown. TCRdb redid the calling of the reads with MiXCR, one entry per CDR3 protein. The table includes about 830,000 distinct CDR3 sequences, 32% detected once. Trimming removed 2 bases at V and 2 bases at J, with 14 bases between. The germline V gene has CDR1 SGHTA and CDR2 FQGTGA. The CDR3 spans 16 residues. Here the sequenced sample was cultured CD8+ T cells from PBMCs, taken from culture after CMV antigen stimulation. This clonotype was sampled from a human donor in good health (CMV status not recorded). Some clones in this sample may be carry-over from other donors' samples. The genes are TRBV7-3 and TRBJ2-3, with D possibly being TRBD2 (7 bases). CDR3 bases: TGTGCCAGCAGCTTATCCGGGGGGCCTCCCACAGATACGCAGTATTTT. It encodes CASSLSGGPPTDTQYF.